These T cell receptor beta chains were read from a single sample in a study of cytomegalovirus exposure and HLA in healthy donors. The protocol was immunoSEQ multiplex PCR, while the TCRdb copy is restricted to in-frame clones and leaves out a portion. The data contain 95,000 to 130,000 clones, around a tenth of them seen just once; the ten biggest clones take up over 2.5%. Input material: PBMCs. The receptors originated from a young man in good health and CMV-seronegative. CDR3s include the opening cysteine and the closing phenylalanine or tryptophan. The order of the fields is D gene, V gene, J gene, clone size, CDR3 DNA, CDR3 protein. A D gene is named only where the DNA matches it firmly. Clone size is shown for a subset of rows, as once, few, many or a class of expanded clone.

>NA|TRBV6-6|TRBJ1-5|many
TGTGCCAGCAATTACCCCGGACAAGGCAATCAGCCCCAGCATTTT
CASNYPGQGNQPQHF
>TRBD2|TRBV5-6|TRBJ2-1|few
TGTGCCAGCAGCCTCCGGACTAGCGGCTCCTACAATGAGCAGTTCTTC
CASSLRTSGSYNEQFF
>TRBD2|TRBV30|TRBJ2-2|few
TGTGCCTACCATAGCGGGAGGGTTGTCGGGGAGCTGTTTTTT
CAYHSGRVVGELFF
>TRBD1|TRBV9|TRBJ1-1|NA
TGTGCCAGCAGCGTAGCCGGAGGGGGCAACACTGAAGCTTTCTTT
CASSVAGGGNTEAFF
>NA|TRBV4-3|TRBJ2-7|few
TGCGCCAGCAGTCTGGAGGGCGCAGCCTCGTCCTACGAGCAGTACTTC
CASSLEGAASSYEQYF
>NA|TRBV4-1|TRBJ2-7|NA
TGCGCCAGCAGCCAAAGGGTAGGGGCGAGCCACGAGCAGTACTTC
CASSQRVGASHEQYF
>TRBD2|TRBV19|TRBJ2-7|NA
TGTGCCAGTAGTATGGTTACTAGCGGGGGCTACGAGCAGTACTTC
CASSMVTSGGYEQYF
>NA|TRBV7-2|TRBJ2-5|few
TGTGCCAGCAGCTTAGGGACTATGAGCGAGACCCAGTACTTC
CASSLGTMSETQYF
>NA|TRBV6-5|TRBJ2-7|few
TGTGCCAGCAGTTACCGAGGCAAGCTTTCCTACGAGCAGTACTTC
CASSYRGKLSYEQYF
>TRBD1|TRBV5-1|TRBJ1-4|NA
TGCGCCAGCAGCTGGAAGGGGGACAGGCCTAATGAAAAACTGTTTTTT
CASSWKGDRPNEKLFF
>NA|TRBV28|TRBJ1-1|few
TGTGCCAGCAGTTTGAGGAGGGTCACTGAAGCTTTCTTT
CASSLRRVTEAFF
>NA|TRBV29-1|TRBJ1-2|few
TGCAGCGTCAACTTCTCGGGACTCTCCAGAAGGGGCTACACCTTC
CSVNFSGLSRRGYTF
>TRBD2|TRBV10-3|TRBJ2-5|NA
TGTGCCATCAGCAGTAGCGGGGGGGACAAAGAGACCCAGTACTTC
CAISSSGGDKETQYF
>NA|TRBV10-2|TRBJ2-3|few
TGCGCCAGCAGTGACTACTACACAGATACGCAGTATTTT
CASSDYYTDTQYF
>TRBD2|TRBV7-2|TRBJ2-1|NA
TGTGCCAGCAGCCAAGACGGCGGGGGGACCCCCTATGAGCAGTTCTTC
CASSQDGGGTPYEQFF
>TRBD2|TRBV27|TRBJ2-2|NA
TGTGCCAGCAGTTGGGGGGGGGCCGGGGAGCTGTTTTTT
CASSWGGAGELFF
>TRBD1|TRBV19|TRBJ1-1|NA
TGTGCCAGTAAAACGGACAGGGATGCTGAGGCTTTCTTT
CASKTDRDAEAFF
>TRBD1|TRBV4-1|TRBJ1-1|few
TGCGCCAGCAGCCAAGAGGGGACAGTGAACACTGAAGCTTTCTTT
CASSQEGTVNTEAFF
>TRBD1|TRBV19|TRBJ1-2|few
TGTGCCAGTCGAAAGGGACAGCAGACCTCCTACTACACCTTC
CASRKGQQTSYYTF
>TRBD1|TRBV7-2|TRBJ1-2|NA
TGTGCCAGCAGCTCCCGGGACAGGGTTTTCTATGGCTACACCTTC
CASSSRDRVFYGYTF
>NA|TRBV5-5|TRBJ1-1|NA
TGTGCCAGCAGCTTTAACAGCTCCCCCGGGGGGAACACTGAAGCTTTCTTT
CASSFNSSPGGNTEAFF
>NA|TRBV6-1|TRBJ1-4|few
TGTGCCACCCTCTTGTCGGGTCGCGAAAAACTGTTTTTT
CATLLSGREKLFF
>TRBD1|TRBV19|TRBJ2-7|few
TGTGCCAGTAGCCCCACAGGGGGCAAGAACGAGCAGTACTTC
CASSPTGGKNEQYF
>NA|TRBV4-3|TRBJ2-7|few
TGCGCCAGCAGCGTAGGGGGTGCATACGAGCAGTACTTC
CASSVGGAYEQYF
>NA|TRBV19|TRBJ1-2|few
TGTGCCAGTAGTCCTCGCCGACAGGATACCTATGGCTACACCTTC
CASSPRRQDTYGYTF
>NA|TRBV5-1|TRBJ2-7|NA
TGCGCCAGCAGCCGAGGAAGCTTGGACGAGCAGTACTTC
CASSRGSLDEQYF
>NA|TRBV4-1|TRBJ2-7|few
TGCGCCAGCAGCCAAGTTGGGGGCGGCAGCTCCTACGAGCAGTACTTC
CASSQVGGGSSYEQYF
>TRBD1|TRBV7-9|TRBJ2-1|few
TGTGCCAGCAGCTTCCAGAGAGGGGACAGCCAGTTCTTC
CASSFQRGDSQFF
>NA|TRBV4-1|TRBJ2-7|few
TGCGCCAGCAGCCAAGAACGGGGGACCTACGAGCAGTACTTC
CASSQERGTYEQYF